This is a list of T cell receptor beta chains from one sample in a study of T cell changes during pregnancy in multiple sclerosis. The assay was immunoSEQ multiplex PCR, and TCRdb's table has in-frame clones only and misses some. The sample includes tens of thousands of clones, around 90% seen only once; the top ten take less than 4%. The sample consisted of peripheral blood, taken in the first trimester of pregnancy. The receptors stem from a female donor in good health, enrolled as a control in a pregnancy study. Both conserved end residues are part of each CDR3. D genes are given only for firm matches. Clone size appears in some rows only: once, few, many, or a class for an expanded clone.

>-|TRBJ2-1|TRBV19|-
CASSPRDLYNEQFF
TGTGCCAGTAGCCCGCGGGACTTATACAATGAGCAGTTCTTC
>-|TRBJ2-2|TRBV2|TRBD2
CASRVGTMSTGELFF
TGTGCCAGCAGGGTTGGGACTATGAGTACCGGGGAGCTGTTTTTT
>-|TRBJ2-1|TRBV5-4|TRBD2
CASRLSPGLAGGSGVNEQFF
TGTGCCAGCAGGTTATCTCCGGGACTAGCGGGAGGGTCCGGGGTAAATGAGCAGTTCTTC
>-|TRBJ2-7|TRBV11-3|TRBD1
CASSLGQGAYYEQYF
TGTGCCAGCAGCTTAGGACAGGGGGCCTACTACGAGCAGTACTTC
>once|TRBJ1-5|TRBV7-2|-
CASSRKGDQPQHF
TGTGCCAGCAGTCGTAAGGGGGACCAGCCCCAGCATTTT
>once|TRBJ1-2|TRBV27|-
CASSSLTGNYGYTF
TGTGCCAGCAGTTCCTTGACGGGAAACTATGGCTACACCTTC
>-|TRBJ2-7|TRBV5-1|TRBD2
CASSLALGGFQNEQYF
TGCGCCAGCAGCTTGGCCCTCGGGGGGTTCCAGAACGAGCAGTACTTC
>-|TRBJ2-1|TRBV2|TRBD1
CARREAPGGGLVNEQFF
TGTGCCCGTAGAGAGGCCCCAGGGGGCGGCTTGGTCAATGAGCAGTTCTTC
>-|TRBJ1-1|TRBV5-4|-
CASSSSGITEAFF
TGTGCCAGCAGCTCTTCAGGGATCACTGAAGCTTTCTTT
>-|TRBJ2-1|TRBV11-2|-
CASSLDGHGDEQFF
TGTGCCAGCAGCTTAGACGGGCACGGGGATGAGCAGTTCTTC
>-|TRBJ1-2|TRBV5-1|-
CASSLEYRAGYTF
TGCGCCAGCAGCTTGGAATACAGAGCTGGCTACACCTTC
>-|TRBJ2-3|TRBV7-6|-
CASSPRAGGDPTDTQYF
TGTGCCAGCAGCCCAAGGGCTGGCGGGGACCCCACAGATACGCAGTATTTT
>-|TRBJ1-3|TRBV25-1|-
CASSELPGGAGGNTIYF
TGTGCCAGCAGTGAATTGCCTGGGGGCGCGGGTGGAAACACCATATATTTT
>-|TRBJ1-5|TRBV19|-
CASSIIRGGNQPQHF
TGTGCCAGTAGTATTATCAGGGGTGGCAATCAGCCCCAGCATTTT
>-|TRBJ2-1|TRBV2|-
CASSFNEQFF
TGTGCCAGCAGCTTCAATGAGCAGTTCTTC
>-|TRBJ2-7|TRBV5-8|-
CASSSQGSEQYF
TGTGCCAGCAGCTCACAGGGTTCCGAGCAGTACTTC
>few|TRBJ1-1|TRBV2|-
CASGVGENTEAFF
TGTGCCAGCGGAGTAGGAGAGAACACTGAAGCTTTCTTT
>-|TRBJ1-1|TRBV2|-
CASSPLDTEAFF
TGTGCCAGCAGTCCGCTAGACACTGAAGCTTTCTTT
>-|TRBJ2-3|TRBV4-3|-
CASSQGTDAGTFTQYF
TGCGCCAGCAGCCAAGGGACGGATGCGGGGACCTTTACGCAGTATTTT
>-|TRBJ1-2|TRBV5-4|-
CASSPEGRVYGYTF
TGTGCCAGCAGCCCCGAAGGCAGGGTCTATGGCTACACCTTC
>-|TRBJ2-1|TRBV30|TRBD2
CAWSVSLAGGIYNEQFF
TGTGCCTGGAGTGTGAGCCTAGCGGGGGGGATATACAATGAGCAGTTCTTC
>-|TRBJ1-5|TRBV2|-
CASSPMTSYYSNQPQHF
TGTGCCAGCAGCCCAATGACCTCCTACTATAGCAATCAGCCCCAGCATTTT
>-|TRBJ2-7|TRBV5-1|TRBD1
CASSLGGGEFYEQYF
TGCGCCAGCAGCTTGGGAGGGGGCGAATTCTACGAGCAGTACTTC
>-|TRBJ2-7|TRBV19|-
CASSIGRVAYEQYF
TGTGCCAGTAGTATTGGCAGGGTAGCCTACGAGCAGTACTTC
>once|TRBJ1-6|TRBV10-3|TRBD1
CAISERDRNSPLHF
TGTGCCATCAGTGAGCGGGACAGGAATTCACCCCTCCACTTT
>-|TRBJ2-1|TRBV19|-
CASRRGSEQFF
TGTGCCAGTAGGAGGGGGAGTGAGCAGTTCTTC
>-|TRBJ1-2|TRBV28|-
CASSLFGSLGYTF
TGTGCCAGCAGTTTATTCGGTTCCCTAGGCTACACCTTC
>-|TRBJ2-6|TRBV5-1|TRBD1
CASSSTGQPNGANVLTF
TGCGCCAGCAGCTCAACGGGACAGCCAAATGGGGCCAACGTCCTGACTTTC